One T cell receptor (beta chain) is described in this entry. As yet, its antigen is unknown. TCRdb's table, derived via immunoSEQ multiplex PCR, lists solely in-frame clones and lacks some. The sample lists around 300,000 clones, roughly 90% occurring once. CDR1 is SGHRS, CDR2 YFSETQ, per germline. Between the trimmed V and J ends, which lost 4 bases and 2 bases, there was a span of 15 bases. This CDR3 spans 15 amino acids. This sample stems from a study of cytomegalovirus exposure and HLA in healthy donors. General observations from the study: In vitro confirmation showed a few CMV-associated chains to be CMV antigen specific. There were some public TCRs occurring in many donors, but most TCR sequences were rare.

This chain links TRBV5-1 with TRBJ2-5; D is undetermined. Sequenced input: PBMCs. This TCR derives from a woman aged 18-29 years in good health and CMV-seronegative. DNA of the CDR3: TGCGCCAGCAGCCGAACCGACACTTTACAAGAGACCCAGTACTTC. This gives the protein CASSRTDTLQETQYF. The full variable domain, with the rest looked up from reference TRBV5-1 and TRBJ2-5, is KAGVTQTPRYLIKTRGQQVTLSCSPISGHRSVSWYQQTPGQGLQFLFEYFSETQRNKGNFPGRFSGRQFSNSRSEMNVSTLELGDSALYLCASSRTDTLQETQYFGPGTRLLVL.